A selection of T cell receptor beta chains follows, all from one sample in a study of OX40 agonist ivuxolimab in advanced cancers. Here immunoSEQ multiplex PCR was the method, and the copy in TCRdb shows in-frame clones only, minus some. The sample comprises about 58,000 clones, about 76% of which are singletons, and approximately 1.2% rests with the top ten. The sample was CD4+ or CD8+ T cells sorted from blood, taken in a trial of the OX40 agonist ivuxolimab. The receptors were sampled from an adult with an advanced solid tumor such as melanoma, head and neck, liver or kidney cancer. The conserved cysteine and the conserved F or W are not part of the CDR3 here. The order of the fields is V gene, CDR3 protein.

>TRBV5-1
ASTMRDTSTDTQY
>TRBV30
AWGFGGSTNEKLF
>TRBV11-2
ASSPGTGGSYT
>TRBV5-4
ASSLVGNSYEQY
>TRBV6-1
ASSEWTGGLSTEAF
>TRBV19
ASTSRGQPQH
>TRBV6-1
ASSEDLPGRRNSPLH
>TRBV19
ASSVGQTGELF
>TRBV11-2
ASSLGDRGELF
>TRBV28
ASSSTGGFYEQY
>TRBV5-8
ASSVPGHTIYSNQPQH
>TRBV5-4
ASSQGQEIYYGYT
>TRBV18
ASSRGQVQETQY
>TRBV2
ASSGTGEDTEAF
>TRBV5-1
ASSLEGYTIY
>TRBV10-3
AANLGDNSPLH
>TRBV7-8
ASSPPVSRSSYNEQF